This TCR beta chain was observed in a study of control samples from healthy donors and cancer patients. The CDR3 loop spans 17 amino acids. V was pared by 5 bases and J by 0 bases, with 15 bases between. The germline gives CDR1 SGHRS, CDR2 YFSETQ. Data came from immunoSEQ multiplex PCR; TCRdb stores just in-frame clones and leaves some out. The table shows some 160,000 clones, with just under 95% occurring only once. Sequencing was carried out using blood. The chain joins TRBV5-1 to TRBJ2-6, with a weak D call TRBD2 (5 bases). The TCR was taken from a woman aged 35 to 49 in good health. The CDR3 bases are TGCGCCAGCAGTGAGGGAAGAACCACCTCTGGGGCCAACGTCCTGACTTTC. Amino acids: CASSEGRTTSGANVLTF.